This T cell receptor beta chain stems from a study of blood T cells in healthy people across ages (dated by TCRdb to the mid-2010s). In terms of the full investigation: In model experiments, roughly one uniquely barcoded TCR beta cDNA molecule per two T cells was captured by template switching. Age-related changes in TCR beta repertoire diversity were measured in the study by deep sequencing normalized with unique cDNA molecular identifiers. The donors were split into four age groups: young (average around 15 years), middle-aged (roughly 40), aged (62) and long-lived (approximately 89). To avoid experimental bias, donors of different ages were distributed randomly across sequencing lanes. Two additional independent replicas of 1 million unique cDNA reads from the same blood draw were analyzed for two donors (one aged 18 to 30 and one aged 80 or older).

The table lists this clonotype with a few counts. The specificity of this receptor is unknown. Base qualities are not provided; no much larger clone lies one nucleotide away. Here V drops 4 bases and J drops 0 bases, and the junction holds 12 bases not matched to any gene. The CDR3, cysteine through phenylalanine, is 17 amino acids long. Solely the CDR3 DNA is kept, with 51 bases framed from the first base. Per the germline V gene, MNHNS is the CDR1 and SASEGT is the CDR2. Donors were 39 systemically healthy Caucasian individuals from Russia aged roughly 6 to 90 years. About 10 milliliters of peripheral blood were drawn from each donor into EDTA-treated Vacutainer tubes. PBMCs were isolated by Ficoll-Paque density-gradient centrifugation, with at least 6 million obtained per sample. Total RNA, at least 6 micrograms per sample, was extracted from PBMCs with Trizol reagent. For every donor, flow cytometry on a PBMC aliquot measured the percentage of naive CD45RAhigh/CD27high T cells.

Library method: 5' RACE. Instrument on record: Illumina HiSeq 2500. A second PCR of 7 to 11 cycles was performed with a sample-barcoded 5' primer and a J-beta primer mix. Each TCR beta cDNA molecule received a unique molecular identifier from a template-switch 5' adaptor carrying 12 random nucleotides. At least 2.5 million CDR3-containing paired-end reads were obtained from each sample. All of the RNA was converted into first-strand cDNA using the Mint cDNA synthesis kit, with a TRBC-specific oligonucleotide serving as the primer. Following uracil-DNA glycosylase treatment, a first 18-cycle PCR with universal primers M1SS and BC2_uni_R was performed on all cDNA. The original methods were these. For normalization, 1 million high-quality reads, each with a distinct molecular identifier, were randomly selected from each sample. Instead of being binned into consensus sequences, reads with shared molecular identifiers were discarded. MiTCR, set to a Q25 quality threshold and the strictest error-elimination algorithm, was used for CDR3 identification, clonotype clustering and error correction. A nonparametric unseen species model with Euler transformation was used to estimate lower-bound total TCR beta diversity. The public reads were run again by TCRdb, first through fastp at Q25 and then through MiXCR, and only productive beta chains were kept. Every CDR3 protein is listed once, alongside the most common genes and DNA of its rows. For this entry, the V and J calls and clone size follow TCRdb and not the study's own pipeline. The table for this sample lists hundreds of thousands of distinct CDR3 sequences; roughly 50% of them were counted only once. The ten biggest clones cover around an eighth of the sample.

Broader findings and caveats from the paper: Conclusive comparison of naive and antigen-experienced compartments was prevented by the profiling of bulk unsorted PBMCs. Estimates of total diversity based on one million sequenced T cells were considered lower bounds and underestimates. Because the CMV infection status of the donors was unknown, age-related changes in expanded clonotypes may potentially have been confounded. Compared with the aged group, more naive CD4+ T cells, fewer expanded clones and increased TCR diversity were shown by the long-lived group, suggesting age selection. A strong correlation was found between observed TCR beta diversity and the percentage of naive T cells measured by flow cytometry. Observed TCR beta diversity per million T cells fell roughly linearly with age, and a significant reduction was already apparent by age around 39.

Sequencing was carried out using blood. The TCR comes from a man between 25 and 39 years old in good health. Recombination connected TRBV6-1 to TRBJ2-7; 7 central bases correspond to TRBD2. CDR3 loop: CASSGTPGLAASYEQYF. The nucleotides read TGTGCCAGCAGTGGAACCCCGGGGCTAGCGGCCTCCTACGAGCAGTACTTC.